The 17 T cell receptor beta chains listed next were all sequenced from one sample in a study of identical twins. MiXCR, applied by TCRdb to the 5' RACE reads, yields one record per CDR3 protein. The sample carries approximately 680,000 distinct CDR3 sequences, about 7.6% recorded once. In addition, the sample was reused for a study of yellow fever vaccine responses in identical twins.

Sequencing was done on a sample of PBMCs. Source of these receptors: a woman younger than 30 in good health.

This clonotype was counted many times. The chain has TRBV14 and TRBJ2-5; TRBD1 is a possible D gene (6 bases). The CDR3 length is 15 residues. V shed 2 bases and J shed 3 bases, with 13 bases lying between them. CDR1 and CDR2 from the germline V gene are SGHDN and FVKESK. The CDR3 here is CASSQLRDIEETQYF. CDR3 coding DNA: TGTGCCAGCAGCCAACTTAGGGACATTGAAGAGACCCAGTACTTC.

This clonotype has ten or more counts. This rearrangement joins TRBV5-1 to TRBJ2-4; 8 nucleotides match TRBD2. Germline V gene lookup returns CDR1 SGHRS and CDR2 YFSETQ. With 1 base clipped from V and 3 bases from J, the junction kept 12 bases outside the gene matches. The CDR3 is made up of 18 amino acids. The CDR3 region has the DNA TGCGCCAGCAGCTTGTCCCTAAGCGGGAGTGTTGACAAAAACATTCAGTACTTC. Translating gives CASSLSLSGSVDKNIQYF.

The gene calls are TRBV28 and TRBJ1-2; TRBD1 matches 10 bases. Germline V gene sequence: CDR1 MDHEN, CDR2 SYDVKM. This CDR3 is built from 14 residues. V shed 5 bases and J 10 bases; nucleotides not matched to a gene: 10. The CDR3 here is CASSPLGTGADYTF. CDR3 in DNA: TGTGCCAGCAGTCCCCTTGGGACAGGGGCCGACTACACCTTC.

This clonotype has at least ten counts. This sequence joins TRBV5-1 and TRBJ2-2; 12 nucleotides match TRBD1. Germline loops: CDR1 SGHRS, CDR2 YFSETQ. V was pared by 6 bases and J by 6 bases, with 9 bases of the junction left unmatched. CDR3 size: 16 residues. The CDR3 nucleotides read TGCGCCAGCACGATTACCCGGGACAGGGGGCCCGGGGAGCTGTTTTTT. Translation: CASTITRDRGPGELFF.

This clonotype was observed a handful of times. For the CDR3, the DNA is TGCGCCAGCAGCCGCGGGACTAGAGGTCAGGAGACCCAGTACTTC. Translated: CASSRGTRGQETQYF. This chain links TRBV5-1 with TRBJ2-5, with TRBD2 matching 8 bases. The CDR3 extends over 15 amino acids. The junction had 10 bases not matched to a gene; V was cut back by 4 bases and J by 5 bases. Germline V gene lookup returns CDR1 SGHRS and CDR2 YFSETQ.

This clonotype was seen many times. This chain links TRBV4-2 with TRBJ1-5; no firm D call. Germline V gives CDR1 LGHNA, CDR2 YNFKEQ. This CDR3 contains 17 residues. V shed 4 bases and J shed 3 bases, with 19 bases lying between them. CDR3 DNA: TGTGCCAGCAGCCCGAGAAGAAGGCCCAGGAACAATCAGCCCCAGCATTTT. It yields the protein CASSPRRRPRNNQPQHF.

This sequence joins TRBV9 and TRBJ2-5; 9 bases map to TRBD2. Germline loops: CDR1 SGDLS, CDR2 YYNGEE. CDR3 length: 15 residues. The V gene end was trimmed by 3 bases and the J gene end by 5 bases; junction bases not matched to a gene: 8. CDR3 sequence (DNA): TGTGCCAGCAGCGAAGTGCGGGAGGGCCGGGAGACCCAGTACTTC. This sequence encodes CASSEVREGRETQYF.

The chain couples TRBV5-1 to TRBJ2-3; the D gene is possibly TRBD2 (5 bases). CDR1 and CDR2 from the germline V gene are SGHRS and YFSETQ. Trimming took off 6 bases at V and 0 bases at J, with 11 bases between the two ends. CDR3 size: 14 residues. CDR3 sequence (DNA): TGCGCCAGCAAAAGGGAGAAAAGCACAGATACGCAGTATTTT. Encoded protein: CASKREKSTDTQYF.

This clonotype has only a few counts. The CDR3 DNA follows: TGTGCCATCAGTGAGGGGACAGGGGGCCGGCAGCCCCAGCATTTT. Translated: CAISEGTGGRQPQHF. The rearrangement links TRBV10-3 to TRBJ1-5, with TRBD1 identical over 12 bases. There are 15 residues in the CDR3. The trim removed 2 bases at V and 7 bases at J, leaving 3 bases unmatched. Germline V lookup: CDR1 ENHRY, CDR2 SYGVKD.

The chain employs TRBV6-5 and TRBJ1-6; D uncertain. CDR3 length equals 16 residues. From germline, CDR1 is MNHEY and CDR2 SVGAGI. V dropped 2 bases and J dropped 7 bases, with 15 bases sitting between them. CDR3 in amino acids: CASSYRAWEENSPLHF. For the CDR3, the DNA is TGTGCCAGCAGTTACAGGGCTTGGGAAGAAAATTCACCCCTCCACTTT.

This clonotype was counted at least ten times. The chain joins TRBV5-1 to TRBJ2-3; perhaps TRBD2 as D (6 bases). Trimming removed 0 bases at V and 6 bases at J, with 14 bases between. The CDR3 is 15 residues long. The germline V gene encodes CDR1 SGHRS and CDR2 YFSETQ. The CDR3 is CASSLGSGGPDTQYF. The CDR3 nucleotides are TGCGCCAGCAGCTTGGGTAGCGGCGGCCCGGATACGCAGTATTTT. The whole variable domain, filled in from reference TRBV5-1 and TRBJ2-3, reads KAGVTQTPRYLIKTRGQQVTLSCSPISGHRSVSWYQQTPGQGLQFLFEYFSETQRNKGNFPGRFSGRQFSNSRSEMNVSTLELGDSALYLCASSLGSGGPDTQYFGPGTRLTVL.

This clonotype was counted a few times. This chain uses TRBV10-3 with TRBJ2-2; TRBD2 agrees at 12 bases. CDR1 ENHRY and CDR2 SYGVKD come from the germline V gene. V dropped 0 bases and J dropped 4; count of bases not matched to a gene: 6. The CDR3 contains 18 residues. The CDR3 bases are TGTGCCATCAGTGAGTCCCAAACTAGCGGGGGGCCCACCGGGGAGCTGTTTTTT. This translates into CAISESQTSGGPTGELFF.

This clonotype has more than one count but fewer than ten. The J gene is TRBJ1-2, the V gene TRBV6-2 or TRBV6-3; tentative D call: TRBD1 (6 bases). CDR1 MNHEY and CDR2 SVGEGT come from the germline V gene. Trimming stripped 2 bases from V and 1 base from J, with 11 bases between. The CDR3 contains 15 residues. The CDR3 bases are TGTGCCAGCAGTTACGCTACAGGGAATAACTATGGCTACACCTTC. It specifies CASSYATGNNYGYTF.

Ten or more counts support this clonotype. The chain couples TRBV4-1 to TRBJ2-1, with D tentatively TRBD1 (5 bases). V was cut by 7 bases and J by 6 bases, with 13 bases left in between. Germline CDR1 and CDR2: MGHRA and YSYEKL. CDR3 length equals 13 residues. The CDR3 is CASNPGQSNEQFF. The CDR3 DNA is TGCGCCAGCAATCCAGGGCAAAGCAATGAGCAGTTCTTC.

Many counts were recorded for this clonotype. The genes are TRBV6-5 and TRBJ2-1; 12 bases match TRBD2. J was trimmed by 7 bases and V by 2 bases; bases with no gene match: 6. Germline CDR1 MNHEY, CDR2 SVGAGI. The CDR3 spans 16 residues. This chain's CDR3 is CASSYTGLAGKNEQFF. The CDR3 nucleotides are TGTGCCAGCAGTTACACCGGACTAGCGGGGAAGAATGAGCAGTTCTTC.

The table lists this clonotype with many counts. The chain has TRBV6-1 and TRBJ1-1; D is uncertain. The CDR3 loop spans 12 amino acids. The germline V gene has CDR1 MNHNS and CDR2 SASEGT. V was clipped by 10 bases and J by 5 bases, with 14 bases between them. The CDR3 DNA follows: TGTGCCACCACGGATTCTGCGACTGAAGCTTTCTTT. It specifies CATTDSATEAFF.

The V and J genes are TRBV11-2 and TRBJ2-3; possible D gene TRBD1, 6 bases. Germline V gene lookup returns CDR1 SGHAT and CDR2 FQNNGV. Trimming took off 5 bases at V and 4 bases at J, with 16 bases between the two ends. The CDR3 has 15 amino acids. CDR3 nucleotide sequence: TGTGCCAGCAGCCCGCAAATCGACAGGCCAGATACGCAGTATTTT. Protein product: CASSPQIDRPDTQYF.